This passage covers 14 T cell receptor beta chains from one sample sequenced in a study of T cell responses to AZD1222 COVID-19 vaccine (dated by TCRdb to about 2021). The time point label, as the study defines it: baseline before first vaccination. The library was obtained by the immunoSEQ multiplex PCR assay. In TCRdb, the immuneACCESS table is reduced to in-frame sequences with V and J assigned. These tables do not hold every clone; where another copy was compared, an unresolved V gene accounts for under half, and the others remain unexplained. The sample table holds about 140,000 clones, of which 70% to 90% were seen once. The ten largest clones capture around 8% of the sample. This material consisted of peripheral blood, taken on day 0 of AZD1222 vaccination. The receptors derive from an adult in good health.

The chain combines TRBV4-1 with TRBJ2-5, with D perhaps matching TRBD1 (6 bases). Trimming stripped 2 bases from V and 2 bases from J, with 12 bases between. CDR1 and CDR2 (germline): MGHRA, YSYEKL. The CDR3 totals 15 residues. For the CDR3, the DNA is TGCGCCAGCAGCCAATCCGGCACAGGGCAAGAGACCCAGTACTTC. This gives the protein CASSQSGTGQETQYF.

In DNA form, the CDR3 reads TGTGCCAGCAGTGTTGGTATAGGCACAGATACGCAGTATTTT. Its protein is CASSVGIGTDTQYF. V usage is TRBV7-6 and J usage is TRBJ2-3; D gene uncertain. V lost 6 bases and J 1 base, leaving 11 bases between the germline ends. The CDR3 has 14 amino acids. Germline CDR1 SGHVS, CDR2 FNYEAQ.

V usage is TRBV5-1 and J usage is TRBJ2-3, with 8 bases identical to TRBD1. The CDR3 consists of 13 residues. Trimming at V came to 2 bases and at J to 5 bases, leaving 1 base not matched to a gene. The germline CDR1 and CDR2 sequences are SGHRS and YFSETQ. The CDR3 loop reads CASSLQGEDTQYF. For the CDR3, the DNA is TGCGCCAGCAGCTTACAGGGGGAAGATACGCAGTATTTT.

CDR3 loop: CSVEPRTQETQYF. The CDR3 DNA is TGCAGCGTTGAACCGAGGACTCAAGAGACCCAGTACTTC. The chain recombines TRBV29-1 with TRBJ2-5, with D possibly being TRBD2 (5 bases). The ends were cut back, 2 bases at V and 2 bases at J, with 9 bases in the middle. This CDR3 region has 13 residues. CDR1 is SQVTM and CDR2 is ANQGSEA in the germline V gene.

The rearrangement links TRBV5-1 to TRBJ2-1; TRBD2 matches 15 bases. V gave up 0 bases and J gave up 0 bases; unmatched junction bases: 7. Germline V gene data show CDR1 as SGHRS and CDR2 as YFSETQ. CDR3 length: 20 residues. This chain's CDR3 is CASSLAGTSGGISSYNEQFF. CDR3 coding DNA: TGCGCCAGCAGCTTGGCCGGGACTAGCGGGGGGATCAGCTCCTACAATGAGCAGTTCTTC.

This clone was observed a handful of times. The chain links TRBV6-4 to TRBJ1-2; 8 bases are shared with TRBD1. The germline V gene has CDR1 MRHNA and CDR2 SNTAGT. The CDR3 extends over 15 amino acids. V trimming: 2 bases; J trimming: 8 bases; junction bases outside the gene matches: 10. The DNA for the CDR3 is TGTGCCAGCAGTGACCCCGGGGACAGGTTGGAGGGCTACACCTTC. It encodes CASSDPGDRLEGYTF.

The genes are TRBV27 and TRBJ1-2; D remains ambiguous. The CDR3 loop spans 13 amino acids. Trimming took 0 bases from V and 5 from J, leaving 7 bases between them. The germline CDR1 and CDR2 sequences are MNHEY and SMNVEV (reference sequence). The CDR3: CASSLSGEYGYTF. In DNA, the CDR3 is TGTGCCAGCAGTTTATCCGGCGAATATGGCTACACCTTC.

V usage is TRBV4-1 and J usage is TRBJ1-2; 7 bases fit TRBD1. The trim removed 1 base at V and 1 base at J, leaving 3 bases unmatched. The CDR3 consists of 15 residues. The germline CDR1 and CDR2 sequences are MGHRA and YSYEKL. In DNA, the CDR3 is TGCGCCAGCAGCCAAGGAGGGGGCGGTAACTATGGCTACACCTTC. Translating it yields CASSQGGGGNYGYTF.

V and J are TRBV28 and TRBJ1-5, with 7 bases lining up with TRBD1. Germline CDR1 and CDR2: MDHEN and SYDVKM. After removal of 9 bases from V and 6 bases from J, the junction contained 8 bases not matched to a gene. This CDR3 spans 13 amino acids. The CDR3 DNA reads TGTGCCAGTACAGACAGGGAGCTTCAGCCCCAGCATTTT. Protein: CASTDRELQPQHF.

The chain employs TRBV11-2 and TRBJ1-1; no clear D. CDR3 length equals 13 residues. Germline V gives CDR1 SGHAT, CDR2 FQNNGV. V lost 2 bases and J lost 1, with 5 bases in between. CDR3 DNA sequence: TGTGCCAGCAGCTTAAACCAGAACACTGAAGCTTTCTTT. It is translated as CASSLNQNTEAFF. Full variable domain (rest looked up from reference TRBV11-2 and TRBJ1-1): EAGVAQSPRYKIIEKRQSVAFWCNPISGHATLYWYQQILGQGPKLLIQFQNNGVVDDSQLPKDRFSAERLKGVDSTLKIQPAKLEDSAVYLCASSLNQNTEAFFGQGTRLTVV.

This chain links TRBV5-6 with TRBJ1-6; 7 nucleotides match TRBD1. The CDR3 consists of 15 residues. Looked up from germline, CDR1 is SGHDT and CDR2 is YYEEEE. V shed 4 bases and J 9 bases; nucleotides not matched to a gene: 10. CDR3 bases: TGTGCCAGCAGCATCGGACAGGAGGGTCGTTCACCCCTCCACTTT. Its translation: CASSIGQEGRSPLHF.

The CDR3 region is CATSRDMGTPQHF. CDR3 nucleotide sequence: TGTGCCACCAGCAGAGATATGGGTACGCCCCAGCATTTT. The rearrangement joins TRBV15 to TRBJ1-5; no firm D call. This CDR3 region has 13 residues. V gave up 0 bases and J gave up 9 bases, with 9 bases separating them. Per germline, CDR1 LNHNV and CDR2 YYDKDF (reference sequence). The full variable domain, with the rest looked up from reference TRBV15 and TRBJ1-5, is DAMVIQNPRYQVTQFGKPVTLSCSQTLNHNVMYWYQQKSSQAPKLLFHYYDKDFNNEADTPDNFQSRRPNTSFCFLDIRSPGLGDTAMYLCATSRDMGTPQHFGDGTRLSIL.

The V call is TRBV7-9, the J call TRBJ1-3; D uncertain. Germline V CDR1 and CDR2: SEHNR, FQNEAQ (reference sequence). V lost 5 bases to trimming and J lost 0 bases, with 11 bases between them. CDR3 length equals 15 residues. Written as DNA, the CDR3 is TGTGCCAGCAGCCCCGAGGTTGTCTCTGGAAACACCATATATTTT. It is translated as CASSPEVVSGNTIYF. The full variable domain, its missing parts supplied by reference TRBV7-9 and TRBJ1-3, is DTGVSQNPRHKITKRGQNVTFRCDPISEHNRLYWYRQTLGQGPEFLTYFQNEAQLEKSRLLSDRFSAERPKGSFSTLEIQRTEQGDSAMYLCASSPEVVSGNTIYFGEGSWLTVV.

This clone has just a few counts. The rearrangement joins TRBV5-1 to TRBJ1-4; D is unclear. Deletions cut 1 base from V and 0 bases from J, with 4 bases between. From germline, CDR1 is SGHRS and CDR2 YFSETQ. This CDR3 has 14 residues. CDR3 sequence reads: CASSLQSTNEKLFF. The CDR3 nucleotides read TGCGCCAGCAGCTTGCAGTCAACTAATGAAAAACTGTTTTTT. Full variable domain (remainder filled in from reference TRBV5-1 and TRBJ1-4): KAGVTQTPRYLIKTRGQQVTLSCSPISGHRSVSWYQQTPGQGLQFLFEYFSETQRNKGNFPGRFSGRQFSNSRSEMNVSTLELGDSALYLCASSLQSTNEKLFFGSGTQLSVL.